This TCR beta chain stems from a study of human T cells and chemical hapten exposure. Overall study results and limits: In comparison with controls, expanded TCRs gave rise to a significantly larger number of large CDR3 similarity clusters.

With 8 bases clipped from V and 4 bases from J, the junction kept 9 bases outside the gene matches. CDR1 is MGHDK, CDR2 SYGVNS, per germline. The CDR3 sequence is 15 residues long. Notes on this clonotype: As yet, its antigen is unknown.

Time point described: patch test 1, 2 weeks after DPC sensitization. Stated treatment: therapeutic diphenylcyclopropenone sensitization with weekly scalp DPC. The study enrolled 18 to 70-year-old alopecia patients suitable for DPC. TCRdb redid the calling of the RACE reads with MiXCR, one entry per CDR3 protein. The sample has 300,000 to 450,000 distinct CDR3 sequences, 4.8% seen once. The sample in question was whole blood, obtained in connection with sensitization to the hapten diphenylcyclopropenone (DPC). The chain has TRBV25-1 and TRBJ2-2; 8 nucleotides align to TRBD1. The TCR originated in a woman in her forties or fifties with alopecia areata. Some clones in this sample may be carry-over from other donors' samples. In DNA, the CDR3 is TGTGCCAGCTGGACAGGGAAAATAGGCACCGGGGAGCTGTTTTTT. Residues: CASWTGKIGTGELFF.